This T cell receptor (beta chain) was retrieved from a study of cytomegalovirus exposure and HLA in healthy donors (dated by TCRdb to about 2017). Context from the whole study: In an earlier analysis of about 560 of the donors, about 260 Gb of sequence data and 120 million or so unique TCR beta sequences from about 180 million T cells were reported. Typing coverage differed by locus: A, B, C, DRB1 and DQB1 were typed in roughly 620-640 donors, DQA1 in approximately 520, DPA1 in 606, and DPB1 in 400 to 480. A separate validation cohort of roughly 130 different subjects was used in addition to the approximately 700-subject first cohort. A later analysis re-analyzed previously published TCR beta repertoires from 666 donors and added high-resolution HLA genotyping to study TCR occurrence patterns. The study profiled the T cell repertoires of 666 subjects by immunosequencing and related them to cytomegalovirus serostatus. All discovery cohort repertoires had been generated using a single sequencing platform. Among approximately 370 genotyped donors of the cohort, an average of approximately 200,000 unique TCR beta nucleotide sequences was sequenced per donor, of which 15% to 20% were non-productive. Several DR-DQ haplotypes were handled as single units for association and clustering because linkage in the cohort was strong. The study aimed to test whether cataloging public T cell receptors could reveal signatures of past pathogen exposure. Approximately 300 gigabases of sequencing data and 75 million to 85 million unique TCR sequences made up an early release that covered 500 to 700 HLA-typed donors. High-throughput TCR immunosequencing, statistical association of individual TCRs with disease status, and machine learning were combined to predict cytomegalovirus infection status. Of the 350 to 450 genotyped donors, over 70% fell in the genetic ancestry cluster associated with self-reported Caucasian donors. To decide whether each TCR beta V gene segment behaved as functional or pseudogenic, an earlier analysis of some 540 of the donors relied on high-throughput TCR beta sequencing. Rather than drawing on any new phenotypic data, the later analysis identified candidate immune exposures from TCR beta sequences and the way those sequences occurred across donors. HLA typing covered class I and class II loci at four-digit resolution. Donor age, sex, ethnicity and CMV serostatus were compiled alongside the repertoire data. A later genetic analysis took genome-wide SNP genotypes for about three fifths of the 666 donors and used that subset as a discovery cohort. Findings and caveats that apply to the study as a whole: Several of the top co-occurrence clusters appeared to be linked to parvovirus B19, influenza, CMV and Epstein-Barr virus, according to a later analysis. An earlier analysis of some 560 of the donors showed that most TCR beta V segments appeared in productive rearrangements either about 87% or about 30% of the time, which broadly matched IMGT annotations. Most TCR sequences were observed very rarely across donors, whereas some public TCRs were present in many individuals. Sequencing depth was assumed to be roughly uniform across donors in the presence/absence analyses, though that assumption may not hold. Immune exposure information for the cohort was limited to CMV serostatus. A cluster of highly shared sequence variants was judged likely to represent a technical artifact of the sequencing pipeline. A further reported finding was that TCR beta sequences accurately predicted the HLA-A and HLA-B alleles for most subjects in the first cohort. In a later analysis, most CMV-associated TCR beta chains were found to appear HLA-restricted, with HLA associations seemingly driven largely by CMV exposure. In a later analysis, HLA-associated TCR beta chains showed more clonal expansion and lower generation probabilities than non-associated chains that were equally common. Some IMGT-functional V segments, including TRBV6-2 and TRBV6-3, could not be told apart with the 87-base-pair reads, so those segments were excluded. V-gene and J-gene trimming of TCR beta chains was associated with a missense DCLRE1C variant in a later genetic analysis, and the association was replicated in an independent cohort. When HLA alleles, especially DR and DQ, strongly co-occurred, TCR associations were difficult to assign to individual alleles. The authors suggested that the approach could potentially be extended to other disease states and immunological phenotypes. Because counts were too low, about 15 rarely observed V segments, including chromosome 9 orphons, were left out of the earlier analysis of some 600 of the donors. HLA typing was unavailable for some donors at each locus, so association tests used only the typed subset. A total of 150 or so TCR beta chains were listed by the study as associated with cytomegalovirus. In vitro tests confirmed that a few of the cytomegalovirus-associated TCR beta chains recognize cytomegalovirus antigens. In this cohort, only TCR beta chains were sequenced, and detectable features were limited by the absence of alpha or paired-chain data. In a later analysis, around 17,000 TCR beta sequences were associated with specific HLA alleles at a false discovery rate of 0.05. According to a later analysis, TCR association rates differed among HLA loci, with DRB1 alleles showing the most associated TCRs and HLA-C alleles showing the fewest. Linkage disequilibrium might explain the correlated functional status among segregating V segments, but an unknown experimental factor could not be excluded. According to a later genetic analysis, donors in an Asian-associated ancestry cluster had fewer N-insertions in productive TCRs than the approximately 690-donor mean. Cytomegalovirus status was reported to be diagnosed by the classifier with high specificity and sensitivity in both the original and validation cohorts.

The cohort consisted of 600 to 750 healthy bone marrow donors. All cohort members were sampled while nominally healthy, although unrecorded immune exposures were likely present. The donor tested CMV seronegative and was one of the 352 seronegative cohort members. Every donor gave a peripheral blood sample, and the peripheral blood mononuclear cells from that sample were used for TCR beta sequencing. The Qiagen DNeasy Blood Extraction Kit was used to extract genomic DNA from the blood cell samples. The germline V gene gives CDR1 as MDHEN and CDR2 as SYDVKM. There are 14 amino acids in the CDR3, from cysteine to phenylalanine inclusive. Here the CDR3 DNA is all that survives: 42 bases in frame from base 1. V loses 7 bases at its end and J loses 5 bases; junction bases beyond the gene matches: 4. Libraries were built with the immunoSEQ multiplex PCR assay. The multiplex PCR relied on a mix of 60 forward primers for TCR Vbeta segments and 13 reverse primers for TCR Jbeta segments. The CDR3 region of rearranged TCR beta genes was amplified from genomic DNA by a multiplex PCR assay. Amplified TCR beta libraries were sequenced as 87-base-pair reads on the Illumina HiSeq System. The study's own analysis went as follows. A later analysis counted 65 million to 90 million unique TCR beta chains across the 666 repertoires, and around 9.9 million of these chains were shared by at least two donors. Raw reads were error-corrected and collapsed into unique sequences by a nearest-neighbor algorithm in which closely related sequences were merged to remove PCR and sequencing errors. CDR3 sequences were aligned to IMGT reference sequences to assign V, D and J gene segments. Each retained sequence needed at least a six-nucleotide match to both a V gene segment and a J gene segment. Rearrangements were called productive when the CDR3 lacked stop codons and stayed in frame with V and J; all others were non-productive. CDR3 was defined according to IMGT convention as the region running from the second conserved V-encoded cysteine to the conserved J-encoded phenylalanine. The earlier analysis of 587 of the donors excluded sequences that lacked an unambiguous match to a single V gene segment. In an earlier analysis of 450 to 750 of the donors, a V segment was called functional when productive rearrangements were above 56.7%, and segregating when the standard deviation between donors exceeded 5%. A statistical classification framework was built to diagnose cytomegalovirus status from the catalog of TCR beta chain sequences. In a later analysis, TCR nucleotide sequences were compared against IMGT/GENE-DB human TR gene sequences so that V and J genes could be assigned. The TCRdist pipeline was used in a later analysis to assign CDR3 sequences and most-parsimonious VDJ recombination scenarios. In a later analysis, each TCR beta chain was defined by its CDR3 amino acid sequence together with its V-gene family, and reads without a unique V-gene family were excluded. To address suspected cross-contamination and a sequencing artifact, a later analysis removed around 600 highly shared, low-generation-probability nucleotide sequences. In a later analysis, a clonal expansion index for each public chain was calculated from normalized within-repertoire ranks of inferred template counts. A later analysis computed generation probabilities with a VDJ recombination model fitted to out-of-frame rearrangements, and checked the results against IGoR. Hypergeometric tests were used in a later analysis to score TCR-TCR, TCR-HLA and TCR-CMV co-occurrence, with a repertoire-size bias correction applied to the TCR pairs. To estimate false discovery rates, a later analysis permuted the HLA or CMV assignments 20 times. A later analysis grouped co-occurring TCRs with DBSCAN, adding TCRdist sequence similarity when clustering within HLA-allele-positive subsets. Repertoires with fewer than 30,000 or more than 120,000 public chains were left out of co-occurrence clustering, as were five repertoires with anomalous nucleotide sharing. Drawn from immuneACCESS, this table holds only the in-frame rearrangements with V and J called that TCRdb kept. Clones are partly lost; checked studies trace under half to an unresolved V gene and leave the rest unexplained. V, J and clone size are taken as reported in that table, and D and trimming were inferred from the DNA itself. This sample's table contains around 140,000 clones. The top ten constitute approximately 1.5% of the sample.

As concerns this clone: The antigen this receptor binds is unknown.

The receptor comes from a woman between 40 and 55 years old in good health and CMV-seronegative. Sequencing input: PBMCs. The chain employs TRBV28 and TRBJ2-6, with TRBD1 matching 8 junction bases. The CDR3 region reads CASNQGARANVLTF. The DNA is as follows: TGTGCCAGCAATCAGGGGGCCCGGGCCAACGTCCTGACTTTC.